This record looks at one TCR beta chain sequence and its context. The CDR3 is 15 amino acids. Trimming left V 0 bases short and J 0 bases short, with 7 bases between. Germline loops: CDR1 SGHKS, CDR2 YYEKEE (reference sequence). These data originate in a study of PD-L1 blockade in urothelial cancer. Background on the study: Atezolizumab (1,200 mg intravenously every 3 weeks) began at some point between 2014 and 2016 for patients. Males with urothelial cancer arising in the bladder constituted most of the roughly 30 patients. Researchers looked at the blood 3 weeks (second dose) and 6 weeks after treatment began. Peripheral blood specimens exhibited a median yield of approximately 140,000 T cells.

The protocol was immunoSEQ multiplex PCR, while the TCRdb copy is restricted to in-frame clones and leaves out a portion. The sample has some 51,000 clones, 75% to 90% seen once. The chain links TRBV5-5 to TRBJ1-5; D not resolved. The TCR originated in a man aged 55 to 70 with urothelial cancer. The specimen comprised PBMCs, sampled around atezolizumab (anti-PD-L1) treatment. DNA of the CDR3: TGTGCCAGCAGCTTGGCAGGTTATAGCAATCAGCCCCAGCATTTT. Protein product: CASSLAGYSNQPQHF. Full variable domain (remainder filled in from reference TRBV5-5 and TRBJ1-5): DAGVTQSPTHLIKTRGQQVTLRCSPISGHKSVSWYQQVLGQGPQFIFQYYEKEERGRGNFPDRFSARQFPNYSSELNVNALLLGDSALYLCASSLAGYSNQPQHFGDGTRLSIL.